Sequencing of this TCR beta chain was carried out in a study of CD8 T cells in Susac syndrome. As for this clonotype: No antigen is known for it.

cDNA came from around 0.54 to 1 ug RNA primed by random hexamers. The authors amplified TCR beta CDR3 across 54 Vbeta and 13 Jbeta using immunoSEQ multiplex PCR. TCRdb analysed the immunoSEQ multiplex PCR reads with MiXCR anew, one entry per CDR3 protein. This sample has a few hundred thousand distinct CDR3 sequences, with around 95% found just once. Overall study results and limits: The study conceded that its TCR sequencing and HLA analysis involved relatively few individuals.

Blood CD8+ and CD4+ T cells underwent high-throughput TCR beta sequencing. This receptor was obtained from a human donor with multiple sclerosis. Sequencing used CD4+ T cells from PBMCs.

CDR3 in amino acids: CASSSRTSGGLVKNIQYF. The CDR3 region has the DNA TGTGCCAGCAGCTCAAGGACTAGCGGGGGTCTTGTCAAAAACATTCAGTACTTC. The chain couples TRBV13 to TRBJ2-4; 13 bases map to TRBD2. Germline CDR1 is PRHDT and CDR2 is FYEKMQ (reference sequence). After removal of 4 bases from V and 3 bases from J, the junction contained 9 bases not matched to a gene. The CDR3 runs to 18 residues.